The clone carrying this T cell receptor beta chain was picked up one time. Antigen specificity is unknown. One entry per CDR3 protein results from TCRdb running MiXCR on the 5' RACE reads. Counted here are about 2,300 distinct CDR3 sequences, roughly an eighth occurring once; the ten biggest clones make up about 9%. Time point in this sample: sample taken at primary tumor resection. Whole RNA, which was extracted from tumor, nontumor lung tissue or frozen PBMC, was sequenced without any cell sorting. The V end lost 2 bases, the J end lost 4 bases, and 9 bases lay between the germline ends. Looked up from germline, CDR1 is MNHEY and CDR2 is SMNVEV (reference sequence). The CDR3 covers 13 residues. The data originate from a study of spatial heterogeneity in lung cancer. The overall study: Tumor-region TCR transcript counts correlated strongly with a T cell module score from matched bulk RNA-seq. Study-wide results and limits: Higher tumor mutation counts went along with higher counts of expanded intratumoral alpha and beta TCRs.

The specimen was lung tumor tissue, collected at surgery. This receptor was taken from a male donor with early-stage non-small cell lung cancer. The V gene is TRBV27, the J gene TRBJ2-7; D is possibly TRBD2 (5 bases). The CDR3 here is CASSLRRSYEQYF. The CDR3 DNA reads as TGTGCCAGCAGTTTAAGGAGGAGTTACGAGCAGTACTTC.